The 26 T cell receptor beta chains reported below all come from one sample, sequenced in a study of tumor-infiltrating lymphocytes in primary liver carcinoma. Unsorted bulk tissue of roughly 17-33 mg yielded co-extracted RNA and DNA. Constant-region priming of about 0.5 ug total RNA yielded TCR beta cDNA. Each TCR beta library was derived from three nested multiplex PCR rounds that employed slightly modified ARM-PCR. Forward primers for TRBV1-TRBV30 and a C-beta reverse primer served the first two PCR rounds, at around 9 cycles each. MiXCR was run by TCRdb on the multiplex PCR reads, yielding one entry per CDR3 protein. The sample holds 100,000 to 150,000 distinct CDR3 sequences, 60% to 80% seen once. The sequenced sample consisted of liver tumor tissue from sampling region 3. Described subset: tumor region T3, left-lateral pole. The receptor source for this set is a woman aged 55-69 years with primary liver carcinoma and hepatitis B virus infection.

This clonotype was picked up a small number of times. The V gene is TRBV28, the J gene TRBJ1-6, with 8 bases that match TRBD1. Trimming took 6 bases from V and 7 from J; bases not matched to a gene: 5. From germline, CDR1 is MDHEN and CDR2 SYDVKM. The CDR3 totals 14 residues. The CDR3 sequence: CASRWDRRNSPLHF. The CDR3 coding sequence is TGTGCCAGCAGATGGGACAGGAGGAATTCACCCCTCCACTTT.

On this clonotype itself: Germline is not matched at one junction end, which may reflect a read error. The chain carries TRBV10-3 and TRBJ1-1; D not certain. Germline CDR1 reads ENHRY; CDR2 reads SYGVKD. This CDR3 spans 14 amino acids. The CDR3 sequence: CVISDTPRNTEAFF. The CDR3 region has the DNA TGTGTCATCAGTGATACACCAAGGAACACTGAAGCTTTCTTT.

This clonotype was seen a handful of times. This chain links TRBV28 with TRBJ1-1; D remains ambiguous. With 5 bases removed from V and 1 base from J, the gap between germline ends came to 5 bases. CDR1 MDHEN and CDR2 SYDVKM come from the germline V gene. The CDR3 is 12 residues long. The CDR3 is CASSLTNTEAFF. In DNA, the CDR3 is TGTGCCAGCAGTCTTACGAACACTGAAGCTTTCTTT.

V is TRBV28 and J is TRBJ1-4, with 8 bases lining up with TRBD1. Trimming at V came to 4 bases and at J to 3 bases, leaving 4 bases not matched to a gene. CDR1 and CDR2 (germline): MDHEN, SYDVKM. The CDR3 has 15 residues. CDR3 residues: CASSYRGMANEKLFF. CDR3 DNA sequence: TGTGCCAGCAGTTACAGGGGGATGGCTAATGAAAAACTGTTTTTT.

As concerns this clonotype: Compared with germline, one end of the junction differs, possibly owing to a read error. This chain joins TRBV5-8 and TRBJ2-7, with D perhaps matching TRBD2 (6 bases). The CDR3 has 14 amino acids. Germline V CDR1 and CDR2: SGHTS, YDEGEE. CDR3 nucleotides: TGTACCAGCCGCTTGGCCCCCGGGAGCTACGAGCAGTACTTC. This sequence encodes CTSRLAPGSYEQYF.

The gene calls are TRBV11-2 and TRBJ2-1; TRBD2 matches at 11 bases. From germline, CDR1 is SGHAT and CDR2 FQNNGV. With 2 bases clipped from V and 7 bases from J, the junction kept 10 bases outside the gene matches. This CDR3 is built from 17 residues. CDR3 bases: TGTGCCAGCAGCTTAAGTCTGGTAGCGGGAGGGCATAATGAGCAGTTCTTC. Its translation is CASSLSLVAGGHNEQFF.

Concerning this clonotype itself: This may arise from a read error, as a much more abundant clone is one base away. The CDR3 loop is CATSRDDDTEAFF. In DNA, the CDR3 is TGCGCCACCTCCCGCGATGACGACACTGAAGCTTTCTTT. The chain is built from TRBV5-1 and TRBJ1-1; D unresolved. The CDR3 runs 13 residues. The V end lost 9 bases, the J end lost 3 bases, and 15 bases lay between the germline ends. Germline assignment: CDR1 SGHRS and CDR2 YFSETQ.

A note on this clonotype: This CDR3 fails to terminate in the conserved phenylalanine or tryptophan, so it likely reflects a read error. The chain joins TRBV7-9 to TRBJ2-4; weak D call: TRBD2 (5 bases). The germline CDR1 and CDR2 sequences are SEHNR and FQNEAQ (reference sequence). The CDR3 is 16 residues long. CDR3 nucleotides: TGTGCCAGCAGCTCAAGAGGAAATCTAGCCAATAACATTCAGTACCTC. Translating it yields CASSSRGNLANNIQYL.

This clonotype was picked up many times. The CDR3 DNA sequence: TGTGCCAGCAGTACTACTGGAAACACCATATATTTT. This encodes CASSTTGNTIYF. This sequence joins TRBV12-3 or TRBV12-4 and TRBJ1-3; D gene ambiguous. This CDR3 has 12 residues. Trimming stripped 5 bases from V and 2 bases from J, with 4 bases between.

The chain has TRBV11-2 and TRBJ2-5, with unresolved D. This CDR3 comprises 13 residues. Trimming shortened V by 6 bases and J by 10 bases, and 18 bases separated the two germline ends. Germline CDR1 is SGHAT and CDR2 is FQNNGV. CDR3 DNA: TGTGCCAGCAGGTTATGTGGATCTCAGGACCAGTACTTC. Translated: CASRLCGSQDQYF.

This clonotype was recorded many times. The rearrangement uses TRBV12-3 or TRBV12-4 and TRBJ2-1; TRBD1 agrees at 9 bases. The CDR3 contains 16 residues. Trimming at V came to 4 bases and at J to 5 bases, leaving 9 bases not matched to a gene. CDR3 DNA: TGTGCCAGCAGTTCTCGCCCACGGGACAGGGACAATGAGCAGTTCTTC. This gives the protein CASSSRPRDRDNEQFF.

The chain carries TRBV2 and TRBJ2-7; 7 positions match TRBD2. CDR3 length: 12 residues. CDR1 is SNHLY, CDR2 FYNNEI, per germline. V was pared by 7 bases and J by 4 bases, with 4 bases of the junction left unmatched. The CDR3 loop reads CASTLGGYEQYF. CDR3 in DNA: TGTGCCAGCACTTTGGGGGGGTACGAGCAGTACTTC.

This clonotype was seen at least ten times. Here the CDR3 DNA reads TGCGCCAGCAGTGCCATACCACAGGGATCTGGGACAGATACGCAGTATTTT. Translated: CASSAIPQGSGTDTQYF. V gene TRBV10-2 combines with J gene TRBJ2-3, with a weak D call TRBD1 (6 bases). This CDR3 is 17 amino acids long. The germline CDR1 and CDR2 sequences are WSHSY and SAAADI. The ends were cut back, 4 bases at V and 3 bases at J, with 20 bases in the middle.

As concerns this clonotype: It may be a read error: a sequence one base away is much more abundant. The V gene is TRBV6-1, the J gene TRBJ2-3; 10 bases fit TRBD1. This CDR3 is built from 15 residues. Per the germline V gene, CDR1 is MNHNS and CDR2 is SASEGT. The CDR3, as DNA: TGTGCCGGCAGTGGGGGGACAGGGGAAACAGATACGCAGTATTTT. Translating it yields CAGSGGTGETDTQYF.

On this clonotype: At one end, the junction sequence differs from germline, possibly due to a read error. The genes are TRBV11-2 and TRBJ1-5; unclear D gene. The germline CDR1 and CDR2 sequences are SGHAT and FQNNGV. The length of the CDR3 is 13 residues. The CDR3 coding sequence is TGTGCCAGCAACTTGGGGATGAATCAACCCCAGCATTTT. The encoded protein is CASNLGMNQPQHF.

The rearrangement uses TRBV4-2 and TRBJ2-5; a possible D gene is TRBD2 (7 bases). The CDR3 sequence is 16 residues long. V lost 0 bases and J lost 8, with 19 bases in between. In germline, CDR1 is LGHNA, CDR2 YNFKEQ. The CDR3 DNA is TGTGCCAGCAGCCAAGATCCTGGCGGAGGGGGGGACACCCAGTACTTC. Translation: CASSQDPGGGGDTQYF.

On this clonotype itself: One junction end disagrees with the germline gene, perhaps due to a read error. This rearrangement joins TRBV12-3 or TRBV12-4 to TRBJ2-6, with 10 bases fitting TRBD1. The CDR3 contains 19 residues. The CDR3 sequence: CTSSPETGGAFSGANILTF. The CDR3, as DNA: TGTACCAGCAGTCCCGAGACAGGGGGCGCCTTTTCTGGGGCCAACATCCTGACTTTC.

This clonotype has a handful of counts. Being one base from a much bigger clone, this may be a read error. V is TRBV6-1 and J is TRBJ2-7, with 8 bases fitting TRBD1. CDR3 length: 14 residues. Trimming removed 11 bases from V and 3 bases from J; junction bases left unmatched: 12. Germline values: CDR1 MNHNS, CDR2 SASEGT. The CDR3 sequence: CAGNHRDRIYEQYF. The CDR3 nucleotides are TGTGCCGGCAACCACCGGGACAGGATCTACGAGCAGTACTTC.

Notes on this clonotype: A much larger clone lies a single base off, so this may be a read error. The DNA of the CDR3 is TGTGCCATCAGTGAGTTTCCAGATGAAGAACTGTTTTTT. It specifies CAISEFPDEELFF. The rearrangement uses TRBV10-3 and TRBJ1-4; D call uncertain. The CDR3 consists of 13 residues. CDR1 and CDR2 (germline): ENHRY, SYGVKD.

This clonotype was seen repeatedly, ten times or more. The CDR3, as DNA: TGTGCCAGCAGCAAGACCGGGACTAGTCGGGGTGAGCAGTTCTTC. Its translation is CASSKTGTSRGEQFF. J is TRBJ2-1 and V is TRBV5-4, with 8 nucleotides matching TRBD2. This CDR3 is built from 15 residues. V dropped 4 bases and J dropped 9; count of bases not matched to a gene: 12. Germline assignment: CDR1 SGHNT and CDR2 YYREEE (reference sequence).

As for this clonotype: One end of the junction is discordant with germline, which a read error may explain. The gene calls are TRBV11-2 and TRBJ2-5; 8 bases are shared with TRBD2. This CDR3 has 12 residues. Germline values: CDR1 SGHAT, CDR2 FQNNGV. The CDR3 loop reads CAGSFGRAAVYF. CDR3 nucleotides: TGTGCCGGCAGCTTCGGGAGGGCGGCCGTGTACTTC.

The gene calls are TRBV5-1 and TRBJ2-5; a possible D gene is TRBD2 (5 bases). The CDR3 length is 14 residues. CDR1 SGHRS and CDR2 YFSETQ come from the germline V gene. Trimming shortened V by 0 bases and J by 1 base, and 7 bases separated the two germline ends. The CDR3 loop is CASSLEGSQETQYF. For the CDR3, the DNA is TGCGCCAGCAGCTTGGAAGGGAGCCAAGAGACCCAGTACTTC.

In regard to this clonotype: Mismatch with germline at one junction end may stem from a read error. This rearrangement joins TRBV11-2 to TRBJ2-2; possibly TRBD2 for D (5 bases). This CDR3 contains 14 residues. From germline, CDR1 is SGHAT and CDR2 FQNNGV. DNA for the CDR3: TGTGCCAGCAGCTTCAGCGTATTCGCCGGGGAGCTGTTTTTC. Protein: CASSFSVFAGELFF.

Notes on this clonotype: This sequence may be a read error, since a much larger clone differs from it by one base. This rearrangement joins TRBV4-1 to TRBJ1-4, with unresolved D. Germline values: CDR1 MGHRA, CDR2 YSYEKL. CDR3 length: 16 residues. The CDR3 bases are TGCACCAGCAGCCAAGTTTTGTCGGCAGGTAATGAAAAACTGTTTTTT. It yields the protein CTSSQVLSAGNEKLFF.

This chain links TRBV6-1 with TRBJ2-2; 7 bases map to TRBD1. J gave up 3 bases and V 7 bases, and 5 bases lay outside the gene matches. The length of the CDR3 is 14 residues. Germline V gene sequence: CDR1 MNHNS, CDR2 SASEGT. The CDR3 protein is CASITGVHTGELFF. CDR3 in DNA: TGTGCCAGCATCACAGGGGTCCACACCGGGGAGCTGTTTTTT.

Details on this clonotype: The junction departs from the called germline gene at one end, perhaps through a read error. The chain has TRBV6-6 and TRBJ2-4; 9 nucleotides agree with TRBD1. The germline V gene encodes CDR1 MNHNY and CDR2 SVGAGI (reference sequence). The length of the CDR3 is 17 residues. The CDR3 DNA reads as TGTGCCAGCATTGGACGGACAGGGGTCCTAGCCAAAAACTTTCAGTACTTC. Encoded protein: CASIGRTGVLAKNFQYF.